The clone carrying this TCR beta chain came up many times. This sample stems from a study of T-cell reconstitution after alpha-beta-depleted transplantation in children. V was clipped by 2 bases and J by 2 bases, with 25 bases between them. The CDR3 contains 20 residues. The authors prepared the TCRbeta library with unique molecular identifiers. TCRdb re-derived calls from the PCR reads in MiXCR, one entry per CDR3 protein. The table includes approximately 400,000 distinct CDR3 sequences, roughly 10% detected once. The source of this sequence is a human donor who donated a stem cell graft to a child with acute myeloid leukemia. The chain uses TRBV12-3 or TRBV12-4 and TRBJ1-5; perhaps TRBD1 as D (6 bases). Specimen: PBMCs from the stem cell graft donor, collected from the stem cell graft. In DNA form, the CDR3 reads TGTGCCAGCAGTTTAATCCGGCCAGGGGTCGGGGGCTTGGGCAATCAGCCCCAGCATTTT. Translated, it gives CASSLIRPGVGGLGNQPQHF.